A selection of T cell receptor beta chains follows, all from one sample in a study of radiotherapy plus CTLA-4 blockade in lung cancer. TCRdb's copy holds only in-frame clones and misses some; the assay was immunoSEQ multiplex PCR. The repertoire holds over 60,000 clones, around 86% seen once, with over 35% in the top ten. The sample consisted of peripheral blood, taken from a patient treated with radiotherapy plus ipilimumab. The receptors derive from a human donor with non-small cell lung cancer that progressed on radiotherapy plus ipilimumab. Each CDR3 is given with its conserved first and last residue. A D gene is named only where the DNA matches it firmly. Clone size is given for some rows only: seen once, a few or many times, or a class if the clone is expanded.

TRBJ2-1 | NA | TRBV9 | NA | TGTGCCAGCAGCGTAGGGAGCTCCTACAATGAGCAGTTCTTC | CASSVGSSYNEQFF
TRBJ1-2 | TRBD1 | TRBV5-4 | NA | TGTGCCAGCAGCTTGGGAAATGACAGGGGTTCTGGCTACACCTTC | CASSLGNDRGSGYTF
TRBJ1-1 | NA | TRBV7-8 | NA | TGTGCCAGCAGCTTAGGTTCGCTAGCGGCAGTTGAAGCTTTCTTT | CASSLGSLAAVEAFF
TRBJ2-5 | NA | TRBV7-9 | NA | TGTGCCAGCAGCATAAATCCGGGGCGCCAAGAGACCCAGTACTTC | CASSINPGRQETQYF
TRBJ2-1 | NA | TRBV7-9 | NA | TGTGCCAGCAGGTCAGGGGAAATCGATGAGCAGTTCTTC | CASRSGEIDEQFF
TRBJ2-1 | TRBD2 | TRBV11-2 | NA | TGTGCCAGCAGCTTATTAGGCGGGAGGGCCCCCAATGAGCAGTTCTTC | CASSLLGGRAPNEQFF
TRBJ1-5 | NA | TRBV15 | NA | TGTGCCACCAGCAGCGGGGGGGGCAATCAGCCCCAGCATTTT | CATSSGGGNQPQHF
TRBJ2-3 | NA | TRBV18 | NA | TGTGCCAGCTCACCAGGGGCAGAGACTAGCACAGATACGCAGTATTTT | CASSPGAETSTDTQYF
TRBJ1-1 | NA | TRBV7-9 | few | TGTGCCAGCAGCCCCAGTTACACTGAAGCTTTCTTT | CASSPSYTEAFF
TRBJ1-2 | NA | TRBV30 | once | TGTGCCTGGAGTGTACGGGGACGGACGCCACTTCACCTCTATGGCTACACCTTC | CAWSVRGRTPLHLYGYTF
TRBJ2-2 | NA | TRBV4-1 | NA | TGCGCCAGCAGCCAAGAAGGGCTAGCAGTGAACACCGGGGAGCTGTTTTTT | CASSQEGLAVNTGELFF
TRBJ1-2 | NA | TRBV29-1 | NA | TGCAGCGTTGAATCGAATGCATGGTATGGCTACACCTTC | CSVESNAWYGYTF
TRBJ2-3 | NA | TRBV18 | NA | TGTGCCAGCTCACCACCATCCGGGGCGGGCACAGATACGCAGTATTTT | CASSPPSGAGTDTQYF
TRBJ2-2 | TRBD2 | TRBV29-1 | NA | TGCAGCGGGACTAGCACCGGGGAGCTGTTTTTT | CSGTSTGELFF
TRBJ2-2 | TRBD2 | TRBV5-1 | NA | TGCGCCAGCAGCTATATAGCGGGGAGTGCCACCGGGGAGCTGTTTTTT | CASSYIAGSATGELFF
TRBJ2-3 | TRBD2 | TRBV6-4 | NA | TGTGCCAGTTTCGCGAACCGGGGTTTTGGTAGCGGGAACTTAGATACGCAGTATTTT | CASFANRGFGSGNLDTQYF
TRBJ1-1 | NA | TRBV2 | NA | TGTGCCAGCAGTGCCCTGGGGGGGGCTGACACTGAAGCTTTCTTT | CASSALGGADTEAFF
TRBJ1-1 | NA | TRBV18 | once | TGTGCCAGCGCAGGGATCGGAGGAGGCACTGAAGCTTTCTTT | CASAGIGGGTEAFF
TRBJ1-2 | NA | TRBV18 | NA | TGTGCCAGCTCACCAGGGGGGGACTATGGCTACACCTTC | CASSPGGDYGYTF
TRBJ2-7 | TRBD1 | TRBV30 | NA | TGTGCCTGGAGCACCGGGACAGGGTTCGGCGAGCAGTACTTC | CAWSTGTGFGEQYF
TRBJ2-5 | NA | TRBV6-5 | NA | TGTGCCAGTAGCCCGGTGTTCACAGAGACCCAGTACTTC | CASSPVFTETQYF
TRBJ2-2 | NA | TRBV29-1 | NA | TGCAGCGTTGAAGTTCAGGGACACACCGGGGAGCTGTTTTTT | CSVEVQGHTGELFF
TRBJ1-2 | NA | TRBV6-1 | NA | TGTGCCAGCACGGGGGTCTTTGGCTACACCTTC | CASTGVFGYTF
TRBJ2-7 | NA | TRBV7-3 | NA | TGTGCCAGCAGCTTACCAGGGGCCATACACGAGCAGTACTTC | CASSLPGAIHEQYF
TRBJ2-5 | NA | TRBV28 | once | TGTGCCAGCAGTGCCCTAGGGGGAAACAAACAAGAGACCCAGTACTTC | CASSALGGNKQETQYF
TRBJ2-3 | NA | TRBV7-9 | NA | TGTGCCAGCAGCTTAAGAAGCCTTACAGTCCCCTCAGGGACAGATACGCAGTATTTT | CASSLRSLTVPSGTDTQYF
TRBJ1-1 | NA | TRBV11-2 | NA | TGTGCCAGCAGCTTCACAGGTGTTACTGAAGCTTTCTTT | CASSFTGVTEAFF
TRBJ2-2 | TRBD2 | TRBV28 | NA | TGTGCCAGCAGGGGACTAGCGGGAGGAAGGAACGGGGAGCTGTTTTTT | CASRGLAGGRNGELFF
TRBJ2-1 | TRBD2 | TRBV7-9 | NA | TGTGCCAGCAGCCCAAGACTAACTAGCGGGAGCTCCTACAATGAGCAGTTCTTC | CASSPRLTSGSSYNEQFF
TRBJ2-1 | NA | TRBV11-2 | NA | TGTGCCAGCAGCTTAGTAACGGGGCAGGGGCCGTATGAGCAGTTCTTC | CASSLVTGQGPYEQFF
TRBJ2-3 | NA | TRBV2 | NA | TGTGCCAGCAGGGGGGGCGGTAGCACAGATACGCAGTATTTT | CASRGGGSTDTQYF
TRBJ2-1 | TRBD2 | TRBV6-6 | NA | TGTGCCACTCGGGAGGCCGACAATGAGCAGTTCTTC | CATREADNEQFF
TRBJ2-2 | NA | TRBV7-9 | NA | TGTGCCAGCAGCTTAATGTCGTTGATCACCGGGGAGCTGTTTTTT | CASSLMSLITGELFF